This record looks at one T cell receptor beta chain sequence and its context. Its antigen is still unknown. The data are from a study of pediatric ulcerative colitis. Profiled with immunoSEQ multiplex PCR; TCRdb holds only in-frame clones, not every one. The table records 30,000 to 40,000 clones, around 82% of them present only once. Broader study findings: Total lymphocyte DNA, not sorted subsets, was the template. All ulcerative colitis patients, but no controls, carried two rectal clonotypes. Clonal expansions reduced rectal repertoire diversity in acute severe colitis.

The germline V gene has CDR1 GTSNPN and CDR2 SVGIG (reference sequence). The CDR3 has 14 residues. V lost 7 bases and J 1 base, leaving 16 bases between the germline ends. The TCR comes from a boy younger than 18 with severe ulcerative colitis. The chain carries TRBV30 and TRBJ1-2, with no clear D. Sample: blood. The CDR3 region is CAFPRAGNNYGYTF. For the CDR3, the DNA is TGTGCCTTCCCTCGGGCAGGAAATAACTATGGCTACACCTTC.